This TCR beta chain emerged from a study of T cell responses to AZD1222 COVID-19 vaccine. On the study more broadly: Second-dose schedules of about 4 or about 12 weeks were combined. Whole-study results and caveats: After the peak T cell response, and only then, were repertoires sampled.

This clone was found a few times. What it recognizes is unknown. The V gene's germline CDR1 is LGHNA and CDR2 YSLEER. This CDR3 comprises 16 residues. V was clipped by 0 bases and J by 6 bases; unmatched bases: 6. Method: immunoSEQ multiplex PCR; TCRdb's copy keeps in-frame clones and lacks some. The repertoire includes 100,000 to 150,000 clones, over 75% of them detected once, and around 20% sits in the top ten. The TCR was taken from an adult in good health. This specimen was peripheral blood, taken on day 0 of AZD1222 vaccination. The chain employs TRBV4-3 and TRBJ2-3; 10 bases line up with TRBD1. CDR3 in DNA: TGCGCCAGCAGCCAAGATCTGACAGGGGGCAGGGATACGCAGTATTTT. This sequence encodes CASSQDLTGGRDTQYF.